This TCR beta chain was captured in a study of T-cell memory formation after mild COVID-19. The 5'RACE method, run with constant-segment primers, produced TCR alpha and TCR beta cDNA libraries (carrying sample barcodes and UMIs). TCRdb reprocessed the 5' RACE reads via MiXCR and lists one record per CDR3 protein. This table holds some 260,000 distinct CDR3 sequences, about 15% found once. Study findings and constraints: Contracting CD4+ clones lay largely in CM and EM, with CD8+ ones residing in EMRA. A subset of responding clones appeared in pre-infection memory, suggesting cross-reactive memory joined. Clones shrinking from day 15 to 85 showed even CD4/CD8 mixes; later expanders tilted CD4+.

A note on this clonotype: Antigen unknown.

This CDR3 spans 15 amino acids. The ends lost 3 bases at V and 4 bases at J; junction bases unmatched: 5. This clonotype was obtained from a man aged 18 to 30 who had mild COVID-19 (a few samples of this study predate the infection). Cell type and time point are not known. The sample taken for sequencing was PBMCs or a T cell subset sorted from them (not recorded which). The rearrangement joins TRBV12-3 or TRBV12-4 to TRBJ1-3; 8 bases agree with TRBD1. CDR3 loop: CASSLTGANGNTIYF. The DNA for the CDR3 is TGTGCCAGCAGTTTGACAGGGGCTAACGGAAACACCATATATTTT.